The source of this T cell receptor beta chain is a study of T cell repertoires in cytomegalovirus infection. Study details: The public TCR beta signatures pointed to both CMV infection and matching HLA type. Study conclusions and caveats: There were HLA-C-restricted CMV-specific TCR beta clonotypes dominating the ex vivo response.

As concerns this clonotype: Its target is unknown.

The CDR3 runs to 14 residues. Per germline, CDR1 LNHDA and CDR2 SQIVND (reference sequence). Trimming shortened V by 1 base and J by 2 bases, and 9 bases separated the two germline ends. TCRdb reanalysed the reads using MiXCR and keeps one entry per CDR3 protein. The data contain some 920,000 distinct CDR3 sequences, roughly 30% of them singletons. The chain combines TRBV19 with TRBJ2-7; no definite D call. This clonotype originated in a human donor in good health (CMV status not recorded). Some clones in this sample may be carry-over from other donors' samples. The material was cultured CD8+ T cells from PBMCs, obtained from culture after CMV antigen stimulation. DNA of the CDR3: TGTGCCAGTAGTATAGTCCCGGATGCCTACGAGCAGTACTTC. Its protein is CASSIVPDAYEQYF.